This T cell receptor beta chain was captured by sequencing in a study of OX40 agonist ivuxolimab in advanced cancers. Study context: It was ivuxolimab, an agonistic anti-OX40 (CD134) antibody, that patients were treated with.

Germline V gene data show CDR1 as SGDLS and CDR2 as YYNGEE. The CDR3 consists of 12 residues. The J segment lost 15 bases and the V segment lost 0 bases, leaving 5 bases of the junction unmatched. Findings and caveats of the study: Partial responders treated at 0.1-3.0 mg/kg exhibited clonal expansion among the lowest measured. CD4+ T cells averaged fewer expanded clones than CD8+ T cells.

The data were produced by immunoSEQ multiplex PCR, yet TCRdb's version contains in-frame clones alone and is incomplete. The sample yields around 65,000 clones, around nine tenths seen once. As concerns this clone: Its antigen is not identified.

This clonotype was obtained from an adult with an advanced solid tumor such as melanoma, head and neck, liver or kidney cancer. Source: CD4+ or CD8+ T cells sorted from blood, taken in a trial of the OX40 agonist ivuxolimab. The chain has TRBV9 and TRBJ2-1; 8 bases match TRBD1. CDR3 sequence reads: CASSVGGQARFF. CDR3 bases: TGTGCCAGCAGCGTAGGGGGACAGGCGAGGTTCTTC.